The next 25 T cell receptor beta chains were all read from a single sample in a study of T cells in narcolepsy. Profiled with immunoSEQ multiplex PCR; TCRdb holds only in-frame clones, not every one. The top ten clones hold less than 15% of a sample with nearly 25,000 clones, just over 60% of them seen once. Sequenced input: memory (CD45RA-) CD4+ T cells from blood. These receptors were obtained from a human donor in good health.

The genes are TRBV5-1 and TRBJ2-1; 11 nucleotides agree with TRBD1. The CDR3 covers 15 residues. Germline V gene lookup returns CDR1 SGHRS and CDR2 YFSETQ. Trimming removed 6 bases from V and 7 bases from J; junction bases left unmatched: 9. The CDR3 here is CASKRGQGATNEQFF. As DNA, the CDR3 is TGCGCCAGCAAGAGAGGACAGGGGGCAACAAATGAGCAGTTCTTC.

CDR3 sequence reads: CASSRRVLSYNEQFF. CDR3 in DNA: TGTGCCAGCAGCCGACGGGTGCTCTCCTACAATGAGCAGTTCTTC. V usage is TRBV5-6 and J usage is TRBJ2-1; D is ambiguous. The CDR3 sequence is 15 residues long. With 4 bases removed from V and 0 bases from J, the gap between germline ends came to 11 bases. CDR1 and CDR2 from the germline V gene are SGHDT and YYEEEE.

The V and J genes are TRBV28 and TRBJ2-5; D may be TRBD2 (6 bases). Per the germline V gene, CDR1 is MDHEN and CDR2 is SYDVKM. The CDR3 loop spans 15 amino acids. V lost 7 bases to trimming and J lost 4 bases, with 19 bases between them. The CDR3 region has the DNA TGTGCCAGCACGAGAGGGCGGCCGCGGGGAGAGACCCAGTACTTC. It specifies CASTRGRPRGETQYF.

The chain links TRBV19 to TRBJ1-1; TRBD1 agrees at 8 bases. Germline V gives CDR1 LNHDA, CDR2 SQIVND (reference sequence). The trim removed 5 bases at V and 12 bases at J, leaving 8 bases unmatched. CDR3 size: 12 residues. CDR3 nucleotide sequence: TGTGCCAGTAGTGCCCGGACAGGGACCCCTTTCTTT. As protein: CASSARTGTPFF.

The sample holds a few counts of this clone. The chain has TRBV5-8 and TRBJ1-1, with 9 positions matching TRBD1. J gave up 7 bases and V 4 bases, and 11 bases lay outside the gene matches. CDR1 is SGHTS, CDR2 YDEGEE, per germline. The length of the CDR3 is 15 residues. CDR3: CASSRHSGTGNEAFF. For the CDR3, the DNA is TGTGCCAGCAGCCGGCATTCCGGGACAGGGAATGAAGCTTTCTTT. Filled out from reference TRBV5-8 and TRBJ1-1, the complete variable domain reads EAGVTQSPTHLIKTRGQQATLRCSPISGHTSVYWYQQALGLGLQFLLWYDEGEERNRGNFPPRFSGRQFPNYSSELNVNALELEDSALYLCASSRHSGTGNEAFFGQGTRLTVV.

With regard to this clone: This specimen includes other DNA sequences encoding the same CDR3. The J gene is TRBJ1-6, the V gene TRBV25-1, with TRBD1 matching over 12 bases. This CDR3 region has 16 residues. The junction had 11 bases not matched to a gene; V was cut back by 7 bases and J by 10 bases. From germline, CDR1 is MGHDK and CDR2 SYGVNS. The CDR3 sequence is CASTEGTGGNGSPLHF. CDR3 in DNA: TGTGCCAGCACCGAAGGGACAGGGGGCAACGGCTCACCCCTCCACTTT.

The rearrangement links TRBV19 to TRBJ1-4; 10 positions match TRBD1. V lost 5 bases to trimming and J lost 8 bases; unmatched junction nucleotides: 8. This CDR3 comprises 15 residues. Germline V gives CDR1 LNHDA, CDR2 SQIVND (reference sequence). The CDR3: CASSWPPGQGEKLFF. In DNA, the CDR3 is TGTGCCAGTAGTTGGCCCCCGGGACAGGGGGAAAAACTGTTTTTT.

This clone has more than one count but fewer than ten. The chain is built from TRBV27 and TRBJ2-3, with TRBD1 matching 10 bases. V trimming: 7 bases; J trimming: 2 bases; junction bases outside the gene matches: 6. The CDR3 is made up of 15 amino acids. The germline V gene encodes CDR1 MNHEY and CDR2 SMNVEV (reference sequence). CDR3 loop: CASKRDRGPTDTQYF. In nucleotides, the CDR3 is TGTGCCAGCAAGCGGGACAGGGGTCCCACAGATACGCAGTATTTT.

V is TRBV9 and J is TRBJ1-6; D gene uncertain. Germline-derived CDR1 and CDR2 are SGDLS and YYNGEE. Trimming took off 0 bases at V and 10 bases at J, with 11 bases between the two ends. The CDR3 has 14 amino acids. CDR3 residues: CASSVGGIGSPLHF. The CDR3 DNA follows: TGTGCCAGCAGCGTAGGGGGAATAGGGTCACCCCTCCACTTT. The full variable domain, rest sourced from reference TRBV9 and TRBJ1-6, is DSGVTQTPKHLITATGQRVTLRCSPRSGDLSVYWYQQSLDQGLQFLIQYYNGEERAKGNILERFSAQQFPDLHSELNLSSLELGDSALYFCASSVGGIGSPLHFGNGTRLTVT.

This clone was seen a few times. The J gene is TRBJ2-6, the V gene TRBV7-3, with D tentatively TRBD1 (5 bases). CDR1 and CDR2 (germline): SGHTA, FQGTGA. This CDR3 is 15 amino acids long. Trimming cost V 1 base and J 3 bases, with 7 bases left between them. The CDR3 sequence is CASSLKGDGANVLTF. The DNA of the CDR3 is TGTGCCAGCAGCTTAAAAGGGGATGGGGCCAACGTCCTGACTTTC. The whole variable domain, remainder taken from reference TRBV7-3 and TRBJ2-6, is GAGVSQTPSNKVTEKGKYVELRCDPISGHTALYWYRQSLGQGPEFLIYFQGTGAADDSGLPNDRFFAVRPEGSVSTLKIQRTERGDSAVYLCASSLKGDGANVLTFGAGSRLTVL.

The V call is TRBV11-2, the J call TRBJ2-2; tentatively, D is TRBD2 (6 bases). Trimming took off 5 bases at V and 0 bases at J, with 10 bases between the two ends. CDR3 length: 15 amino acids. Germline V gives CDR1 SGHAT, CDR2 FQNNGV. This CDR3 is CASSLTGANTGELFF. CDR3 DNA: TGTGCCAGCAGCCTCACGGGGGCGAACACCGGGGAGCTGTTTTTT.

CDR3 amino acids: CASSREAGGGTGELFF. The CDR3 coding sequence is TGTGCCAGCAGCCGTGAGGCGGGGGGTGGGACCGGGGAGCTGTTTTTT. The V gene is TRBV28, the J gene TRBJ2-2, with 8 bases matching TRBD2. Germline V lookup: CDR1 MDHEN, CDR2 SYDVKM. V lost 6 bases to trimming and J lost 5 bases; unmatched junction nucleotides: 11. This CDR3 has 16 amino acids.

A word on this clone: The junction departs from the called germline gene at one end, perhaps through a read error. This chain joins TRBV5-1 and TRBJ2-5; the match to TRBD2 covers 16 bases. Germline CDR1 reads SGHRS; CDR2 reads YFSETQ. CDR3 length: 19 residues. In DNA form, the CDR3 reads TGCGCCAGCAGCTTGGCTAGGGGACTAGCGGGAGGGCCGAAAGAAACCCAGTACTTC. Translating it yields CASSLARGLAGGPKETQYF.

The CDR3 nucleotides are TGCGCCAGCTCACCTGGGGGGGCCCTCTACGAGCAGTACTTC. This translates into CASSPGGALYEQYF. V gene TRBV5-1 combines with J gene TRBJ2-7; a weak D match, TRBD2 (7 bases). V was shortened by 7 bases and J by 3 bases, with 17 bases between the two germline ends. The CDR3 consists of 14 residues. Germline-derived CDR1 and CDR2 are SGHRS and YFSETQ.

The genes are TRBV7-3 and TRBJ2-2; D may be TRBD2 (6 bases). The CDR3 has 15 amino acids. Germline CDR1 reads SGHTA; CDR2 reads FQGTGA. Trimming removed 5 bases at V and 6 bases at J, with 16 bases between. CDR3 nucleotide sequence: TGTGCCAGCAGCGTGGGTCAATTAGCGGCCGGGGAGCTGTTTTTT. Protein product: CASSVGQLAAGELFF.

The rearrangement uses TRBV6-6 and TRBJ1-5, with D unclear. Germline V gives CDR1 MNHNY, CDR2 SVGAGI (reference sequence). V was cut by 5 bases and J by 4 bases, with 9 bases left in between. This CDR3 spans 13 amino acids. The CDR3 here is CASSPGGNQPQHF. The CDR3 nucleotides read TGTGCCAGCAGTCCAGGCGGGAATCAGCCCCAGCATTTT.

The chain links TRBV5-4 to TRBJ2-3; a possible D gene is TRBD1 (6 bases). This CDR3 region has 13 residues. Trimming left V 4 bases short and J 7 bases short, with 13 bases between. Germline CDR1 is SGHNT and CDR2 is YYREEE (reference sequence). The DNA of the CDR3 is TGTGCCAGCAGCCTGGTGGGGGCCAATACGCAGTATTTT. Translated: CASSLVGANTQYF.

The CDR3 coding sequence is TGTGCCTGGAGTTCATTACAACAGCGGGCAGCTTTCTTT. It specifies CAWSSLQQRAAFF. The chain combines TRBV30 with TRBJ1-1; D unclear. The CDR3 is 13 amino acids. Germline values: CDR1 GTSNPN, CDR2 SVGIG (reference sequence). Trimming left V 2 bases short and J 10 bases short, with 17 bases between.

Points on this clone: The same CDR3 arises from other DNA sequences in this sample as well. This chain links TRBV7-3 with TRBJ2-1; D call uncertain. The CDR3 is 14 residues long. V was shortened by 0 bases and J by 3 bases, with 6 bases between the two germline ends. Germline CDR1 and CDR2: SGHTA and FQGTGA. The CDR3 sequence: CASSLTRDYNEQFF. DNA for the CDR3: TGTGCCAGCAGCTTAACGAGAGACTACAATGAGCAGTTCTTC.

The rearrangement links TRBV7-6 to TRBJ2-7; 9 bases match TRBD2. V lost 1 base, J lost 12 bases, and 7 bases stayed unmatched. Germline loops: CDR1 SGHVS, CDR2 FNYEAQ. The CDR3 extends over 13 amino acids. The CDR3 is CASSLDAGGLTYF. In nucleotides, the CDR3 is TGTGCCAGCAGCTTAGATGCGGGAGGGCTGACGTACTTC.

This clone has more than one count but fewer than ten. The genes are TRBV5-6 and TRBJ2-3; D unresolved. This CDR3 comprises 15 residues. Germline CDR1 and CDR2: SGHDT and YYEEEE. Trimming took off 3 bases at V and 0 bases at J, with 11 bases between the two ends. Here the CDR3 DNA reads TGTGCCAGCAGCTCCTGGGGTTCTAGCACAGATACGCAGTATTTT. It yields the protein CASSSWGSSTDTQYF.

The table lists this clone with a few counts. This chain links TRBV5-1 with TRBJ2-2; perhaps TRBD1 as D (5 bases). This CDR3 has 16 amino acids. Per germline, CDR1 SGHRS and CDR2 YFSETQ. V was trimmed by 2 bases and J by 1 base, leaving 12 bases between them. CDR3: CASSFSGILNTGELFF. CDR3 DNA: TGCGCCAGCAGCTTCTCAGGGATCTTGAACACCGGGGAGCTGTTTTTT.

The V gene is TRBV28, the J gene TRBJ2-5; 7 bases agree with TRBD2. Unmatched junction bases numbered 14, after V lost 2 bases and J lost 5 bases. CDR1 is MDHEN, CDR2 SYDVKM, per germline. The CDR3 consists of 17 residues. This chain's CDR3 is CASSLRYGRSSSETQYF. DNA of the CDR3: TGTGCCAGCAGTTTACGTTACGGGAGGTCGAGTAGCGAGACCCAGTACTTC.

This clone was observed a few times. This chain joins TRBV4-3 and TRBJ1-4, with D unresolved. Germline lookup yields CDR1 LGHNA and CDR2 YSLEER. V lost 0 bases to trimming and J lost 4 bases, with 12 bases between them. There are 16 residues in the CDR3. The CDR3 reads CASSQEGRADNEKLFF. In nucleotides, the CDR3 is TGCGCCAGCAGCCAAGAGGGAAGGGCAGATAATGAAAAACTGTTTTTT.

The V and J genes are TRBV28 and TRBJ2-3; 11 nucleotides line up with TRBD1. The junction had 4 bases not matched to a gene; V was cut back by 1 base and J by 4 bases. The CDR3 length is 16 residues. Germline assignment: CDR1 MDHEN and CDR2 SYDVKM. CDR3 amino acids: CASSLSGTGGSDTQYF. The CDR3 DNA is TGTGCCAGCAGTTTATCCGGGACAGGGGGTTCAGATACGCAGTATTTT. The full variable domain, completed using reference TRBV28 and TRBJ2-3, is DVKVTQSSRYLVKRTGEKVFLECVQDMDHENMFWYRQDPGLGLRLIYFSYDVKMKEKGDIPEGYSVSREKKERFSLILESASTNQTSMYLCASSLSGTGGSDTQYFGPGTRLTVL.